This T cell receptor (beta chain) is drawn from a study of regulatory T cells in long-lasting Graves disease. The CDR3 loop spans 19 amino acids. Trimming removed 6 bases from V and 2 bases from J, with 28 bases in between. CDR1 MDHEN and CDR2 SYDVKM come from the germline V gene. The table lists this clonotype with many counts. Time point described: newly diagnosed GD, antithyroid drugs for less than 3 months. From RNA extracted from PBMCs, the TCR library was made. To make TCR beta libraries, researchers used iRepertoire HTBI primers and Arm-PCR of CDR3 regions. MiXCR was run by TCRdb on the multiplex PCR reads, yielding one entry per CDR3 protein. This sample has hundreds of thousands of distinct CDR3 sequences, with 15% to 18% found just once.

This sequence was found in a female donor with Graves disease. The V gene is TRBV28, the J gene TRBJ1-2; tentative D call: TRBD1 (6 bases). Sequenced material: peripheral blood mononuclear cells (PBMCs), taken at new diagnosis, from a patient treated with antithyroid drugs. The CDR3 loop is CASRRGWGRPGEVNYGYTF. The CDR3 DNA is TGTGCCAGCAGACGGGGGTGGGGGCGGCCAGGGGAAGTGAACTATGGCTACACCTTC.